The clone carrying this TCR beta chain was picked up one time. Antigen specificity is unknown. Built from TCR beta cDNA, the libraries had unique molecular identifiers in them. T cells, about 0.95 to 11 million of them, yielded hundreds of thousands of cDNA molecules. TCRdb ran MiXCR on the PCR reads and lists one entry per CDR3 protein. The table includes approximately 770,000 distinct CDR3 sequences, roughly 46% detected once. The germline V gene encodes CDR1 SGHRS and CDR2 YFSETQ. The ends were cut back, 4 bases at V and 2 bases at J, with 14 bases in the middle. This CDR3 region has 15 residues. This sample stems from a study of post-analysis software for immune sequencing data. Study overall: There were relapsing-remitting, secondary progressive and progressive-relapsing multiple sclerosis among the disease courses included.

Points from the study as a whole: Those samples that were prepared in the same batch co-clustered strongly by F measure. Normalized Chao1 diversity was significantly lower in multiple sclerosis patients than in controls. Comparison of patients with controls showed about 5 TRBV segments more frequent in patients, TRBV5-6, TRBV5-1 and TRBV20-1 among them.

The TCR sequence derives from a girl aged 10-17 years with multiple sclerosis. This chain joins TRBV5-1 and TRBJ2-3; D remains ambiguous. Sequenced sample: blood. CDR3 in DNA: TGCGCCAGCAGCAACCAACGGCCTTCCACAGATACGCAGTATTTT. It yields the protein CASSNQRPSTDTQYF. Drawing the rest from reference TRBV5-1 and TRBJ2-3, the complete variable domain is KAGVTQTPRYLIKTRGQQVTLSCSPISGHRSVSWYQQTPGQGLQFLFEYFSETQRNKGNFPGRFSGRQFSNSRSEMNVSTLELGDSALYLCASSNQRPSTDTQYFGPGTRLTVL.